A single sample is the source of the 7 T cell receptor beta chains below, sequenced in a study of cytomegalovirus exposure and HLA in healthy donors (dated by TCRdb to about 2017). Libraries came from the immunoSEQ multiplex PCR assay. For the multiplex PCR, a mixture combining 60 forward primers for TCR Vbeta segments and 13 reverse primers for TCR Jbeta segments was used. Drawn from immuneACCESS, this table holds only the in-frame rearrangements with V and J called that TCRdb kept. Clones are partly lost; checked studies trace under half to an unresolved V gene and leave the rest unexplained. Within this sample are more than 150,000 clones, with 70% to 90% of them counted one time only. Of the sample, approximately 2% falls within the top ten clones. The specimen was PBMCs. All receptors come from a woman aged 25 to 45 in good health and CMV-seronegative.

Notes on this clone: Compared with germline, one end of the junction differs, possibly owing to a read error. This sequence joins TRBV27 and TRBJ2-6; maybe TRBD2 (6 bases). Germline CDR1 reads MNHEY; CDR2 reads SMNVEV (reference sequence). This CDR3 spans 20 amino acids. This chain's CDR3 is CASSFGLSGPESSGANVLTF. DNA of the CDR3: TGTGCCAGCAGTTTTGGCCTGAGCGGGCCGGAATCCTCTGGTGCCAACGTCCTGACTTTC.

The CDR3 loop reads CASSQEGTSAYEQYF. In DNA, the CDR3 is TGCGCCAGCAGCCAAGAAGGGACAAGCGCCTACGAGCAGTACTTC. The chain links TRBV4-1 to TRBJ2-7, with D perhaps TRBD1 (6 bases). Trimming took off 0 bases at V and 2 bases at J, with 11 bases between the two ends. The CDR3 has 15 residues. CDR1 and CDR2 from the germline V gene are MGHRA and YSYEKL.

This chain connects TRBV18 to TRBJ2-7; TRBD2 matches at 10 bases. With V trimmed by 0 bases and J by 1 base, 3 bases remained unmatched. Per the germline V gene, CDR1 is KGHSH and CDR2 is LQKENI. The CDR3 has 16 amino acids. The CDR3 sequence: CASSPPASGGSYEQYF. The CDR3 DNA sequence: TGTGCCAGCTCACCACCCGCTAGCGGGGGTTCCTACGAGCAGTACTTC.

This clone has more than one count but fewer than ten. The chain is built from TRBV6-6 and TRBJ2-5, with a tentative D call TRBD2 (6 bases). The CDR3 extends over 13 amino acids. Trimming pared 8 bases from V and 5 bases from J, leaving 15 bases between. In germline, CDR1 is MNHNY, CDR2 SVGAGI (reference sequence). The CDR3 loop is CASEDGGSETQYF. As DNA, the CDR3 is TGTGCCAGCGAGGATGGGGGGTCCGAGACCCAGTACTTC.

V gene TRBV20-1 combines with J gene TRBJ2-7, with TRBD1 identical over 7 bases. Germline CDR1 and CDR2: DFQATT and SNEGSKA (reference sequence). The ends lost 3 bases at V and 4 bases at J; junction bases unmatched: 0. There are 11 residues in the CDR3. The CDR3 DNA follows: TGCAGTGCTAGGGGACAGTACGAGCAGTACTTC. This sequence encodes CSARGQYEQYF.

CDR3 sequence: CASSAPGLNNEQFF. CDR3 nucleotides: TGTGCCAGCAGCGCCCCGGGACTAAACAATGAGCAGTTCTTC. The V gene is TRBV7-6, the J gene TRBJ2-1; 7 nucleotides match TRBD2. This CDR3 is built from 14 residues. Germline trimming cut 5 bases from V and 5 bases from J; bases unmatched to any gene: 6. From germline, CDR1 is SGHVS and CDR2 FNYEAQ.

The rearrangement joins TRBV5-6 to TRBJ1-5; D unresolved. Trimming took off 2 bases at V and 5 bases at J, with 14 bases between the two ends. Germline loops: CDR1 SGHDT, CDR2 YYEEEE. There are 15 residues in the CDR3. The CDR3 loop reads CASSLFSRNDQPQHF. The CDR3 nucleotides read TGTGCCAGCAGCTTATTCTCCAGGAACGATCAGCCCCAGCATTTT.